This T cell receptor (beta chain) derives from a study of blood T cell repertoires in COVID-19. The overall study: Both acute and convalescent COVID-19 samples were obtained from the United States, Italy and Spain. T cells, B-cell-depleted T cells, or PBMCs provided the cDNA or gDNA that served as material.

In the authors' workflow: Quantification of nucleated cells was approximated via reference gene primer amplification. The protocol was immunoSEQ multiplex PCR, while the TCRdb copy is restricted to in-frame clones and leaves out a portion. The V and J calls and clone size come from that table; D and trimming were worked out from the DNA. The sample has about 200,000 clones, around 83% seen once. The Seattle site enrolled patients during active infection and followed them longitudinally. V was shortened by 1 base and J by 4 bases, with 14 bases between the two germline ends. CDR3 length: 15 residues. Germline V gene lookup returns CDR1 SGHNT and CDR2 YYREEE (reference sequence).

This chain connects TRBV5-4 to TRBJ1-2; tentatively, D is TRBD1 (5 bases). Specimen: peripheral blood. The clonotype originates from a woman older than 75 with COVID-19, enrolled during active disease. The CDR3 sequence: CASSLTGRLGYGYTF. The CDR3 region has the DNA TGTGCCAGCAGCTTGACAGGCCGTTTAGGCTATGGCTACACCTTC.